The rows below give T cell receptor beta chains drawn from one sample of a study of technical replicates of blood from a few donors. Sequencing used immunoSEQ multiplex PCR; TCRdb keeps in-frame clones, though not all of them. In the table there are some 80,000 clones, roughly 96% of which are singletons. The material sequenced was T cells isolated from PBMCs. These receptor sequences come from a human donor in good health. CDR3s include the opening cysteine and the closing phenylalanine or tryptophan. Fields, in order: clone size, CDR3 length, D gene, V gene, J gene, CDR3 protein, CDR3 DNA. The D gene is left open where the match is weak. Rows may omit the clone size; those that give it use once, few, many or a size class.

clone_size: NA; cdr3_length: 13; d_call: TRBD1; v_call: TRBV29-1; j_call: TRBJ2-1; cdr3_aa: CSVTGDSYNEQFF; cdr3_nt: TGCAGCGTGACAGGGGACTCCTACAATGAGCAGTTCTTC
clone_size: NA; cdr3_length: 16; d_call: NA; v_call: TRBV11-2; j_call: TRBJ2-7; cdr3_aa: CASSLSIGLSNQEQYF; cdr3_nt: TGTGCCAGCAGCTTAAGTATTGGACTGTCGAATCAGGAGCAGTACTTC
clone_size: NA; cdr3_length: 15; d_call: TRBD1; v_call: TRBV9; j_call: TRBJ2-7; cdr3_aa: CASSVLGTGGNEQYF; cdr3_nt: TGTGCCAGCAGCGTACTCGGGACAGGGGGCAATGAGCAGTACTTC
clone_size: NA; cdr3_length: 13; d_call: TRBD1; v_call: TRBV6-5; j_call: TRBJ1-1; cdr3_aa: CASSYRGLLEAFF; cdr3_nt: TGTGCCAGCAGTTACAGGGGGCTTCTTGAAGCTTTCTTT
clone_size: NA; cdr3_length: 15; d_call: TRBD1; v_call: TRBV6-1; j_call: TRBJ1-1; cdr3_aa: CASRSGTGVDTEAFF; cdr3_nt: TGTGCCAGCAGGAGCGGGACAGGGGTGGACACTGAAGCTTTCTTT
clone_size: once; cdr3_length: 14; d_call: NA; v_call: TRBV2; j_call: TRBJ2-1; cdr3_aa: CASDWTSSYNEQFF; cdr3_nt: TGTGCCAGTGACTGGACTTCCTCCTACAATGAGCAGTTCTTC
clone_size: NA; cdr3_length: 14; d_call: NA; v_call: TRBV4-1; j_call: TRBJ1-1; cdr3_aa: CASSAYRQGTEAFF; cdr3_nt: TGCGCCAGCAGCGCCTATCGCCAGGGCACTGAAGCTTTCTTT
clone_size: NA; cdr3_length: 15; d_call: NA; v_call: TRBV19; j_call: TRBJ1-4; cdr3_aa: CASSPTDATNEKLFF; cdr3_nt: TGTGCCAGTAGCCCGACAGATGCAACTAATGAAAAACTGTTTTTT
clone_size: NA; cdr3_length: 14; d_call: TRBD1; v_call: TRBV9; j_call: TRBJ1-2; cdr3_aa: CASSLYGQGGGYTF; cdr3_nt: TGTGCCAGCAGCTTATACGGACAGGGGGGCGGCTACACCTTC
clone_size: NA; cdr3_length: 16; d_call: TRBD1; v_call: TRBV9; j_call: TRBJ1-5; cdr3_aa: CASSVGGQTYNQPQHF; cdr3_nt: TGTGCCAGCAGCGTAGGGGGACAGACTTACAATCAGCCCCAGCATTTT
clone_size: once; cdr3_length: 13; d_call: TRBD1; v_call: TRBV29-1; j_call: TRBJ1-2; cdr3_aa: CSVDAGQGDGYTF; cdr3_nt: TGCAGCGTTGACGCCGGACAGGGTGACGGCTACACCTTC
clone_size: NA; cdr3_length: 15; d_call: TRBD1; v_call: TRBV30; j_call: TRBJ1-5; cdr3_aa: CAWSVMTGANQPQHF; cdr3_nt: TGTGCCTGGAGTGTTATGACAGGGGCCAATCAGCCCCAGCATTTT
clone_size: NA; cdr3_length: 16; d_call: TRBD2; v_call: TRBV6-5; j_call: TRBJ2-2; cdr3_aa: CASSYREVVYTGELFF; cdr3_nt: TGTGCCAGCAGTTACCGGGAGGTTGTTTACACCGGGGAGCTGTTTTTT
clone_size: NA; cdr3_length: 11; d_call: NA; v_call: TRBV6-5; j_call: TRBJ2-1; cdr3_aa: CASRFQGEQFF; cdr3_nt: TGTGCCAGCAGATTTCAGGGTGAGCAGTTCTTC
clone_size: NA; cdr3_length: 15; d_call: TRBD1; v_call: TRBV7-9; j_call: TRBJ2-3; cdr3_aa: CASSLGTGGADTQYF; cdr3_nt: TGTGCCAGCAGCTTAGGGACAGGGGGCGCAGATACGCAGTATTTT
clone_size: NA; cdr3_length: 16; d_call: TRBD1; v_call: TRBV25-1; j_call: TRBJ1-2; cdr3_aa: CASRGLRDRTNYGYTF; cdr3_nt: TGTGCCAGTCGGGGCTTAAGGGACAGAACTAACTATGGCTACACCTTC
clone_size: NA; cdr3_length: 15; d_call: NA; v_call: TRBV28; j_call: TRBJ2-1; cdr3_aa: CASSLGDNEYNEQFF; cdr3_nt: TGTGCCAGCAGTTTAGGGGACAACGAATACAATGAGCAGTTCTTC
clone_size: NA; cdr3_length: 15; d_call: TRBD2; v_call: TRBV7-2; j_call: TRBJ2-1; cdr3_aa: CASRLAGGYYNEQFF; cdr3_nt: TGTGCCAGCAGGTTAGCGGGAGGGTACTACAATGAGCAGTTCTTC
clone_size: NA; cdr3_length: 16; d_call: NA; v_call: TRBV7-9; j_call: TRBJ1-4; cdr3_aa: CASSFRRNHYNEKLFF; cdr3_nt: TGTGCCAGCAGCTTTAGGAGGAATCACTATAATGAAAAACTGTTTTTT
clone_size: NA; cdr3_length: 15; d_call: TRBD2; v_call: TRBV7-8; j_call: TRBJ2-5; cdr3_aa: CASSLVGLAQETQYF; cdr3_nt: TGTGCCAGCAGCTTAGTAGGACTAGCTCAAGAGACCCAGTACTTC
clone_size: NA; cdr3_length: 14; d_call: NA; v_call: TRBV6-1; j_call: TRBJ1-1; cdr3_aa: CASRVDPDSFEAFF; cdr3_nt: TGTGCCAGCAGGGTGGACCCCGACAGCTTTGAAGCTTTCTTT